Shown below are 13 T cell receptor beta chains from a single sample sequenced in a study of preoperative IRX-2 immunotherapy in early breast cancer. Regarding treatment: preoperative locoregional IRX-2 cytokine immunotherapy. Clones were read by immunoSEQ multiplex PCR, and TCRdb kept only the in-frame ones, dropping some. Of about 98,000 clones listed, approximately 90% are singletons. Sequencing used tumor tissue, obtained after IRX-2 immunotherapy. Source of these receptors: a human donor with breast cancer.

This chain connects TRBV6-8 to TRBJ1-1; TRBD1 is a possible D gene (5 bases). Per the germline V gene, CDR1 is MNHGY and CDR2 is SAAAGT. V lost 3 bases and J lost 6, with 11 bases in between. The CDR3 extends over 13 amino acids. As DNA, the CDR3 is TGTGCCAGCAGTTATGGGGGAGGCTCTGAAGCTTTCTTT. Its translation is CASSYGGGSEAFF.

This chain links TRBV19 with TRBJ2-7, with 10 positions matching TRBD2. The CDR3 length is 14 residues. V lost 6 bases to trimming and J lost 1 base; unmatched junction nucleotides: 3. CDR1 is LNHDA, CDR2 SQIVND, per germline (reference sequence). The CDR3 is CASSPGLASYEQYF. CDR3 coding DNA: TGTGCCAGTAGCCCGGGACTAGCGTCCTACGAGCAGTACTTC.

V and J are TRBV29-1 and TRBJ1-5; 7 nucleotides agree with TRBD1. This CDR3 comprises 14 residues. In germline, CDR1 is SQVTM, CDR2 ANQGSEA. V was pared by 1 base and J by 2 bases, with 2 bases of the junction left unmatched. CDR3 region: CSVEVTGGNQPQHF. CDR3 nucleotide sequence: TGCAGCGTTGAAGTTACAGGGGGCAATCAGCCCCAGCATTTT.

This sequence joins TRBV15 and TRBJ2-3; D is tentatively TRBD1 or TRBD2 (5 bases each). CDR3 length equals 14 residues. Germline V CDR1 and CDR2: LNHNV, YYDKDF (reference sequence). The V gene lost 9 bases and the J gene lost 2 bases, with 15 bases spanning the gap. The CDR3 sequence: CATSWGKNTDTQYF. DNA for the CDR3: TGTGCCACGTCATGGGGGAAAAACACAGATACGCAGTATTTT.

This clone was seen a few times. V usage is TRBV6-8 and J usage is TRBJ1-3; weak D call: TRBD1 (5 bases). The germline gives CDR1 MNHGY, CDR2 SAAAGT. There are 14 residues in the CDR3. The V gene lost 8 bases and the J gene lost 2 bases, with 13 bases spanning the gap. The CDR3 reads CASGITGPGNTIYF. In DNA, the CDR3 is TGTGCCAGCGGTATTACAGGACCTGGAAACACCATATATTTT.

The CDR3 bases are TGTGCCAGCTCACCAAGGACAGTCCAAGAGACCCAGTACTTC. Its protein is CASSPRTVQETQYF. The J gene is TRBJ2-5, the V gene TRBV18, with D possibly being TRBD1 (6 bases). Trimming took off 2 bases at V and 1 base at J, with 8 bases between the two ends. The CDR3 is 14 amino acids. Looked up from germline, CDR1 is KGHSH and CDR2 is LQKENI.

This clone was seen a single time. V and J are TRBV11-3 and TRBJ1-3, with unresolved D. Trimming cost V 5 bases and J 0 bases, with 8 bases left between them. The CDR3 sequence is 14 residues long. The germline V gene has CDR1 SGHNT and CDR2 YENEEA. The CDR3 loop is CASSRWDSGNTIYF. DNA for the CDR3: TGTGCCAGCAGCCGCTGGGACTCTGGAAACACCATATATTTT.

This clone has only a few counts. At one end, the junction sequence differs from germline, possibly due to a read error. As DNA, the CDR3 is TGTGCCATCAGTAAACACGAAACTAATGAAAAACTGTTTTTT. Protein sequence: CAISKHETNEKLFF. The rearrangement uses TRBV6-8 and TRBJ1-4, with D hard to call. The CDR3 is made up of 14 amino acids. Germline CDR1 is MNHGY and CDR2 is SAAAGT.

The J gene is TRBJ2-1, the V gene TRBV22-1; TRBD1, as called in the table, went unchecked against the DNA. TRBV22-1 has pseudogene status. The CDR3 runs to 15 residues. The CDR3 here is CASRKQTSSYNEQFF. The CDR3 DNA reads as TGTGCCAGCAGAAAACAGACCAGCTCCTACAATGAGCAGTTCTTC.

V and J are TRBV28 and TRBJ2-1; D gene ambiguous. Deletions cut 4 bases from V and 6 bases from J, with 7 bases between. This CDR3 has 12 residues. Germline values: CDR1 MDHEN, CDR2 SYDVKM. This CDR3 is CASSYSINEQFF. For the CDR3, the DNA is TGTGCCAGCAGTTACAGCATCAATGAGCAGTTCTTC.

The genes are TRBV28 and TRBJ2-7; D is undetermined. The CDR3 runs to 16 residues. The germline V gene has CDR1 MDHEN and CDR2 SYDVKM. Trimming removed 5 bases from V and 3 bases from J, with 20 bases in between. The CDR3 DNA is TGTGCCAGCAGTAAGCGCCAAGGGAAAAGGGACTACGAGCAGTACTTC. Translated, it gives CASSKRQGKRDYEQYF.

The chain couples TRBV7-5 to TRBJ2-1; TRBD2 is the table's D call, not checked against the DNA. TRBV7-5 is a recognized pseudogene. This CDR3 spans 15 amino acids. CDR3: CASSSLINSGNEQFF. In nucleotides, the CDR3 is TGTGCCAGCAGCTCCCTGATAAACAGCGGCAATGAGCAGTTCTTC.

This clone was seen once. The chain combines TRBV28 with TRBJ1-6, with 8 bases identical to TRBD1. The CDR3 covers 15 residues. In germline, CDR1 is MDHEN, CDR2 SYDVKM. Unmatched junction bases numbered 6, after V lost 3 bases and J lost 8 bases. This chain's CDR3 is CASSLGDRQDSPLHF. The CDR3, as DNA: TGTGCCAGCAGTTTGGGGGACAGGCAAGATTCACCCCTCCACTTT.